This TCR beta chain comes out of a study of T-cell reconstitution after alpha-beta-depleted transplantation in children. Study-wide results and caveats: Approximately two months post-transplant, alpha-beta T cells reportedly originated from several hundred expanded graft clones.

Of note for this clonotype: Its matching antigen is unknown.

This CDR3 is built from 15 residues. Trimming removed 0 bases from V and 6 bases from J, with 12 bases in between. Library preparation (for TCRbeta) was performed with unique molecular identifiers. TCRdb analysed the PCR reads with MiXCR anew, one entry per CDR3 protein. The table includes some 840,000 distinct CDR3 sequences, 15% to 20% detected once. The chain combines TRBV12-3 or TRBV12-4 with TRBJ2-1; D is perhaps TRBD1 (6 bases). This receptor was obtained from a male patient younger than 18 who had a stem cell transplant for acute lymphoblastic leukemia, so the T cells may come from the graft donor. The sequencing here drew on PBMCs, mostly from graft donor cells, taken 360 days after TCRalphabeta/CD19-depleted stem cell transplant. The CDR3 reads CASSLAWTAPNEQFF. CDR3 nucleotides: TGTGCCAGCAGTTTAGCTTGGACAGCACCCAATGAGCAGTTCTTC.